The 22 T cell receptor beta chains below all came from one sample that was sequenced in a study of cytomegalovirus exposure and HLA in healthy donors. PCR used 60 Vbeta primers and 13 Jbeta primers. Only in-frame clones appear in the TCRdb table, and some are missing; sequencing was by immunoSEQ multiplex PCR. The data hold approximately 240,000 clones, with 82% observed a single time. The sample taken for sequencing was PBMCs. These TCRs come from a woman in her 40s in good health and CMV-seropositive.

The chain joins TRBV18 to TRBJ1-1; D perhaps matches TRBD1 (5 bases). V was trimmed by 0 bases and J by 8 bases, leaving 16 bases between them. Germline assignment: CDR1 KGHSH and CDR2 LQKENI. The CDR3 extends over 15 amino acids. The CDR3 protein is CASSPPAGIRHEAFF. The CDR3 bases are TGTGCCAGCTCACCACCGGCAGGGATTCGACACGAAGCTTTCTTT. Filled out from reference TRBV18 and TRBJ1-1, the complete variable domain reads NAGVMQNPRHLVRRRGQEARLRCSPMKGHSHVYWYRQLPEEGLKFMVYLQKENIIDESGMPKERFSAEFPKEGPSILRIQQVVRGDSAAYFCASSPPAGIRHEAFFGQGTRLTVV.

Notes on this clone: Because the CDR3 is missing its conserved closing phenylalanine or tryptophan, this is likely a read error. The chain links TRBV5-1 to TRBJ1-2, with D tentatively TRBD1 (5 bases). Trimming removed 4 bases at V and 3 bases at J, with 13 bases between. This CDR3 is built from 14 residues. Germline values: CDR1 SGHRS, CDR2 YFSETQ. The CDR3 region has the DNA TGCGCCAGCAGCCGCTCCCAGGGACACTATGGCTACACCTCC. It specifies CASSRSQGHYGYTS.

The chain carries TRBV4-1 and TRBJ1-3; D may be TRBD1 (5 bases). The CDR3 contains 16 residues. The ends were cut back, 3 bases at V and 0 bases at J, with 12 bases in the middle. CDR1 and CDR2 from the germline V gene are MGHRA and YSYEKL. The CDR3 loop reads CASSQGTGASGNTIYF. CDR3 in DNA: TGCGCCAGCAGCCAGGGAACAGGAGCCTCTGGAAACACCATATATTTT.

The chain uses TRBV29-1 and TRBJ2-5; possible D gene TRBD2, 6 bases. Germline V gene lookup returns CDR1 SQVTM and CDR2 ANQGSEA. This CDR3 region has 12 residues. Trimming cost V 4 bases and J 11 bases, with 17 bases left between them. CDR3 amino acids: CSVALLRDGQYF. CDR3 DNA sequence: TGCAGCGTTGCCCTCTTGCGGGACGGGCAGTACTTC.

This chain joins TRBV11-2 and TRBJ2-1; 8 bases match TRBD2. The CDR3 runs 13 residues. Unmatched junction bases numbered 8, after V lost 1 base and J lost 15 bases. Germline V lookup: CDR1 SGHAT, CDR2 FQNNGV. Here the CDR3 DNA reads TGTGCCAGCAGCTTAGGATGGGCGGGAGGTGTGTTCTTC. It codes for CASSLGWAGGVFF.

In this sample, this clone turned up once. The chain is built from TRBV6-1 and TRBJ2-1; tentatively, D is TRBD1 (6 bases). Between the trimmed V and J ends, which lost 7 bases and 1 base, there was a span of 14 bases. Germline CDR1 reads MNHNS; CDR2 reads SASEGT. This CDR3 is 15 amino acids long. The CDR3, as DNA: TGTGCCAGCACCTTAACGACAGGATCCTACAATGAGCAGTTCTTC. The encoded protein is CASTLTTGSYNEQFF.

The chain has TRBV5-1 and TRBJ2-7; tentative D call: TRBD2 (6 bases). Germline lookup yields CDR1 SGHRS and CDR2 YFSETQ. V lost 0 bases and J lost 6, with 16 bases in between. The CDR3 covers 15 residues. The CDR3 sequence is CASSLAPGAVREQYF. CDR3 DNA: TGCGCCAGCAGCTTGGCCCCGGGAGCGGTCCGCGAGCAGTACTTC.

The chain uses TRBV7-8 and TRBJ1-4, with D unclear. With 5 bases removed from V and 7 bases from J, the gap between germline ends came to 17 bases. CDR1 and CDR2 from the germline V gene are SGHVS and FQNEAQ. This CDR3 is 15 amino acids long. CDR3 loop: CASSRTPGDGEKLFF. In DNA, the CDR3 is TGTGCCAGCAGCCGAACGCCGGGAGACGGTGAAAAACTGTTTTTT. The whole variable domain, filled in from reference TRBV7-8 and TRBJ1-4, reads GAGVSQSPRYKVAKRGQDVALRCDPISGHVSLFWYQQALGQGPEFLTYFQNEAQLDKSGLPSDRFFAERPEGSVSTLKIQRTQQEDSAVYLCASSRTPGDGEKLFFGSGTQLSVL.

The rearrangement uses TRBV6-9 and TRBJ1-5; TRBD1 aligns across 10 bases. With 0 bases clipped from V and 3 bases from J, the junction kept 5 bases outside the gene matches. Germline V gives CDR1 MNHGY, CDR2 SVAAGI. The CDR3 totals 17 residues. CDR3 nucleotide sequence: TGTGCCAGCAGTTATTCCGGGACAGGGGATGACAATCAGCCCCAGCATTTT. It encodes CASSYSGTGDDNQPQHF.

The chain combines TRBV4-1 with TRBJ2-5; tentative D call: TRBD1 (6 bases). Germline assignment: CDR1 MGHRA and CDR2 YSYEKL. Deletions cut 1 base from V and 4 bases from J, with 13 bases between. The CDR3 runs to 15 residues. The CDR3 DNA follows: TGCGCCAGCAGCCAAGCTCCCGGGACATCAGAGACCCAGTACTTC. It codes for CASSQAPGTSETQYF.

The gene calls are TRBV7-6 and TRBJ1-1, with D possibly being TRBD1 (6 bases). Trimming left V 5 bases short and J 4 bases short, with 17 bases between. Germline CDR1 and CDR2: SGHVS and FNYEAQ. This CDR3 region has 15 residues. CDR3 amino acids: CASSPLTGLGTEAFF. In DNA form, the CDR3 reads TGTGCCAGCAGCCCCCTCACAGGGTTGGGCACTGAAGCTTTCTTT. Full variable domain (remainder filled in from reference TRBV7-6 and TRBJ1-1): GAGVSQSPRYKVTKRGQDVALRCDPISGHVSLYWYRQALGQGPEFLTYFNYEAQQDKSGLPNDRFSAERPEGSISTLTIQRTEQRDSAMYRCASSPLTGLGTEAFFGQGTRLTVV.

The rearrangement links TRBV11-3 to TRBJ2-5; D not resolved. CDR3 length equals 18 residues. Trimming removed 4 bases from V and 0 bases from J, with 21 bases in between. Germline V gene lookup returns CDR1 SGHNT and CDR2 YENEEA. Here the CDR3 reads CASSSPAPSDGDQETQYF. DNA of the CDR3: TGTGCCAGCAGCTCACCAGCCCCCTCTGACGGAGACCAAGAGACCCAGTACTTC.

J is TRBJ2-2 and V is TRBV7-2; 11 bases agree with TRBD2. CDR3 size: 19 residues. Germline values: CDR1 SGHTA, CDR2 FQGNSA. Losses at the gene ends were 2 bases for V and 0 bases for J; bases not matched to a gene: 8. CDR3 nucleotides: TGTGCCAGCAGCTTAATAGCGGGGGGGCCAATATCGAACACCGGGGAGCTGTTTTTT. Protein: CASSLIAGGPISNTGELFF.

CDR3 residues: CAWSAHRGEYQTQYF. The CDR3 DNA reads as TGTGCCTGGAGTGCTCACAGGGGCGAGTATCAAACGCAGTATTTT. V gene TRBV30 combines with J gene TRBJ2-3; TRBD1 agrees at 7 bases. With V trimmed by 1 base and J by 9 bases, 13 bases remained unmatched. This CDR3 contains 15 residues. The germline V gene has CDR1 GTSNPN and CDR2 SVGIG (reference sequence).

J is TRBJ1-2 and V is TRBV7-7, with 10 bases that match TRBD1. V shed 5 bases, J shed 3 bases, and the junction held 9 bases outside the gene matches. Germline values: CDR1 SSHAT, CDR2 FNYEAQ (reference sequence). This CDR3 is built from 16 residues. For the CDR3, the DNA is TGTGCCAGCAGCCCTCGGGGGGGGACAGGGGACTATGGCTACACCTTC. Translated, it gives CASSPRGGTGDYGYTF.

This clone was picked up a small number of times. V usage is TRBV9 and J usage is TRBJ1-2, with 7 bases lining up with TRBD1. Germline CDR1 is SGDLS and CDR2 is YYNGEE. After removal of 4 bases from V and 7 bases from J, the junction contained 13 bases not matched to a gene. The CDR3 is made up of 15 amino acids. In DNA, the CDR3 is TGTGCCAGCAGCTTCTCCGATGGGGCAGGGGGTGGCTACACCTTC. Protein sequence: CASSFSDGAGGGYTF.

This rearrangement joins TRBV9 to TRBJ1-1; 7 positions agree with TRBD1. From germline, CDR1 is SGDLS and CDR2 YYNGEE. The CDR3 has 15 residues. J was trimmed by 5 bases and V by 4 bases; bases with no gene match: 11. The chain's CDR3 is CASSPYPGQVTEAFF. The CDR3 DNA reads TGTGCCAGCAGCCCCTACCCCGGACAGGTTACTGAAGCTTTCTTT.

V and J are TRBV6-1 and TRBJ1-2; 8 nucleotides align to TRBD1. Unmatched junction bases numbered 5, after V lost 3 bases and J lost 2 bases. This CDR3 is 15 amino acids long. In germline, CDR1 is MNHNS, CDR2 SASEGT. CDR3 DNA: TGTGCCAGCAGTGAGTGGACAGGGCCGAACTATGGCTACACCTTC. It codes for CASSEWTGPNYGYTF.

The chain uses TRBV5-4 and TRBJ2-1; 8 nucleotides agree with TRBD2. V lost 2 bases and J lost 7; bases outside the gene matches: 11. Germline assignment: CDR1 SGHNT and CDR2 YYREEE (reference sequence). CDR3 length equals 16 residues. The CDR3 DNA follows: TGTGCCAGCAGCTTAGCGGGAGCGATAGTGTGGAATGAGCAGTTCTTC. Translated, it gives CASSLAGAIVWNEQFF.

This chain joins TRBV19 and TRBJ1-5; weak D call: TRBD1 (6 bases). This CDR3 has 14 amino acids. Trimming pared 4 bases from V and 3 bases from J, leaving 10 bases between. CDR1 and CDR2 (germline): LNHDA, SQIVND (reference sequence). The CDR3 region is CASSSMGHNQPQHF. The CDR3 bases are TGTGCCAGTAGTAGCATGGGACACAATCAGCCCCAGCATTTT.

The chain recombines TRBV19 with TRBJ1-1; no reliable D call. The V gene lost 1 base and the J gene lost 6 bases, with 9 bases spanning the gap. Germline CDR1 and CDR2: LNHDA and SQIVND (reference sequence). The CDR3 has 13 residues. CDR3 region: CASSIGLSPEAFF. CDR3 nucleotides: TGTGCCAGTAGTATAGGACTATCCCCTGAAGCTTTCTTT.

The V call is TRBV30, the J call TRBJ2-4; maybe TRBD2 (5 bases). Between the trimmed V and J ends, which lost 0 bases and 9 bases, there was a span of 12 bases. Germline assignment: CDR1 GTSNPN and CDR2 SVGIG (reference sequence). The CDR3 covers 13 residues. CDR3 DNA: TGTGCCTGGAGTGTAGGACGGGATGGCATTCAGTACTTC. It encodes CAWSVGRDGIQYF.